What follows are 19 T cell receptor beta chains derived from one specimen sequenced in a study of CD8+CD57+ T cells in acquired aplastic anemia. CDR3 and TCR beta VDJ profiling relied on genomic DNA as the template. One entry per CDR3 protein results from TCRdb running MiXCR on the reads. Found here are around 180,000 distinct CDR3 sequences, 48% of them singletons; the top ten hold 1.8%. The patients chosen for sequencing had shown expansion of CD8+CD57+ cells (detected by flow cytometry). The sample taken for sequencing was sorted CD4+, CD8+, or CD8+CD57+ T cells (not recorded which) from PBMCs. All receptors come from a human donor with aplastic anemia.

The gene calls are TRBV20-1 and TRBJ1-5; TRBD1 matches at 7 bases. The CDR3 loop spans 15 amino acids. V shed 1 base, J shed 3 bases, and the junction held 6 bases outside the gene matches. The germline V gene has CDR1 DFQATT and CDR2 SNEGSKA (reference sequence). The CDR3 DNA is TGCAGTGCTAGAGCTTCGGACAGGAACAATCAGCCCCAGCATTTT. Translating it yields CSARASDRNNQPQHF.

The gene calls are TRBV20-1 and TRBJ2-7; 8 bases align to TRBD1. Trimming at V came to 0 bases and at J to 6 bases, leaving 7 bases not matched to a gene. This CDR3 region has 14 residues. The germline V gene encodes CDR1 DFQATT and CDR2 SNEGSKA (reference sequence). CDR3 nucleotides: TGCAGTGCTAGAGATCCCGGACAGGGTTTCGAGCAGTACTTC. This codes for CSARDPGQGFEQYF.

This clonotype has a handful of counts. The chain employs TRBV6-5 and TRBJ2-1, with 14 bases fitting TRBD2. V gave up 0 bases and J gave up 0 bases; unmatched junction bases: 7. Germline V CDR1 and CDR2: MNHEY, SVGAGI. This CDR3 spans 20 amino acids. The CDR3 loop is CASSYSRTSGRPSSYNEQFF. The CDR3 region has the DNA TGTGCCAGCAGTTACTCGAGGACTAGCGGGAGGCCCTCCTCCTACAATGAGCAGTTCTTC.

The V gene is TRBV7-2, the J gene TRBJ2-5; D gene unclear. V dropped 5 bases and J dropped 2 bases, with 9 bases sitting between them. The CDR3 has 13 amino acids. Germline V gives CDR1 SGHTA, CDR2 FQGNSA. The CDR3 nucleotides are TGTGCCAGCAGCGTCGACCGTCAAGAGACCCAGTACTTC. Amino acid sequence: CASSVDRQETQYF. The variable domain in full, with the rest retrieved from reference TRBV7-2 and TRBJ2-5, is GAGVSQSPSNKVTEKGKDVELRCDPISGHTALYWYRQSLGQGLEFLIYFQGNSAPDKSGLPSDRFSAERTGGSVSTLTIQRTQQEDSAVYLCASSVDRQETQYFGPGTRLLVL.

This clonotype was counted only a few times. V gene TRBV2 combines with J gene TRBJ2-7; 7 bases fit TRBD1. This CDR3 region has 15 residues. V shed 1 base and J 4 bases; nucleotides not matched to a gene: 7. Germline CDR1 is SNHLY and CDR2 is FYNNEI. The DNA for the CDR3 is TGTGCCAGCAGTGAAGTCCGACAGGGTTTATACGAGCAGTACTTC. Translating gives CASSEVRQGLYEQYF.

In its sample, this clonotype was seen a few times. The CDR3 loop is CATSRQLQETQYF. The CDR3 DNA sequence: TGTGCCACCAGCAGACAGCTACAAGAGACCCAGTACTTC. The V and J genes are TRBV15 and TRBJ2-5, with D unresolved. The V and J ends lost 2 bases and 2 bases respectively, with 6 bases between them. The CDR3 contains 13 residues. Germline V lookup: CDR1 LNHNV, CDR2 YYDKDF (reference sequence).

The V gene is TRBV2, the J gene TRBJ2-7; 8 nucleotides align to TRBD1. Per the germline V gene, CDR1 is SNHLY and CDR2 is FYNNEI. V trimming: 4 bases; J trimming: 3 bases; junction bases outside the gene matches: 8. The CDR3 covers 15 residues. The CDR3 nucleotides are TGTGCCAGCAGTGGAGAGGGGACAGGAGTCTACGAGCAGTACTTC. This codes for CASSGEGTGVYEQYF. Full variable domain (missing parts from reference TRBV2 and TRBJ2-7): EPEVTQTPSHQVTQMGQEVILRCVPISNHLYFYWYRQILGQKVEFLVSFYNNEISEKSEIFDDQFSVERPDGSNFTLKIRSTKLEDSAMYFCASSGEGTGVYEQYFGPGTRLTVT.

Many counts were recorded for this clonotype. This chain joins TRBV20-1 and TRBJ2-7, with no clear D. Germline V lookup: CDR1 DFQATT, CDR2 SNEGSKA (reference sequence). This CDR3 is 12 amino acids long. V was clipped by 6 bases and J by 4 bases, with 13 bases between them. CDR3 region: CSAAPAGYEQYF. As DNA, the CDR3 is TGCAGTGCAGCACCGGCCGGGTACGAGCAGTACTTC.

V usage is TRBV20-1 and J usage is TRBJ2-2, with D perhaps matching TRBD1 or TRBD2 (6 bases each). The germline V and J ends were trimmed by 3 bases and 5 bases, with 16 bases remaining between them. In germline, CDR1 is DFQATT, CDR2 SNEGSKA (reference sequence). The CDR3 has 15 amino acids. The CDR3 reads CSARGGRAMTGELFF. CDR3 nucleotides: TGCAGTGCTAGGGGGGGCAGGGCGATGACCGGGGAGCTGTTTTTT.

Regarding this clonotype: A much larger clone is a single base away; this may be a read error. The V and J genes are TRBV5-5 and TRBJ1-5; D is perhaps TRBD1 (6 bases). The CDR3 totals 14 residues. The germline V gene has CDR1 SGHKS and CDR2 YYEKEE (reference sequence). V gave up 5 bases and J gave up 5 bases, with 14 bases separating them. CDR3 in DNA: TGTGCCAGCAGACGGGACACTGTGGATCAGCCCCAGCATTTT. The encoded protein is CASRRDTVDQPQHF.

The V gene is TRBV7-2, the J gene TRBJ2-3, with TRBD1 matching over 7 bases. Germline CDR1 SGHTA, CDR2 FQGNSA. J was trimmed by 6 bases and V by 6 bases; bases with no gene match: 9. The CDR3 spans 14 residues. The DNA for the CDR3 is TGTGCCAGCAGGCACCACACAGGGGCCGATACGCAGTATTTT. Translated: CASRHHTGADTQYF.

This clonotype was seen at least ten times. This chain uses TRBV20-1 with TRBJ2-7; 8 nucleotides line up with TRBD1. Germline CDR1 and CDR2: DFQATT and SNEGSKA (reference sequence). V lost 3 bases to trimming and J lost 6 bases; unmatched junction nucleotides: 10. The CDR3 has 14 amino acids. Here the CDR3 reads CSARPGQGGSEQYF. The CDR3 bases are TGCAGTGCTAGGCCTGGACAGGGAGGCTCCGAGCAGTACTTC.

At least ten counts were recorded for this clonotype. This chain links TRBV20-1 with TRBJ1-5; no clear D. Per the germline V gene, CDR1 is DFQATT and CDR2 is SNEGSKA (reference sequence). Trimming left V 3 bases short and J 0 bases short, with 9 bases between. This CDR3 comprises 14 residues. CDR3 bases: TGCAGTGCTAGGGCAGACTATAGCAATCAGCCCCAGCATTTT. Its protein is CSARADYSNQPQHF.

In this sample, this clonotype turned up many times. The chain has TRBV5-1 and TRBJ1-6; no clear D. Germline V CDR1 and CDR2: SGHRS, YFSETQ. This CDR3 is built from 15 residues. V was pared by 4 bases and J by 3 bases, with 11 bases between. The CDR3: CASSPGVDYNSPLHF. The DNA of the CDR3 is TGCGCCAGCAGCCCTGGGGTCGACTATAATTCACCCCTCCACTTT.

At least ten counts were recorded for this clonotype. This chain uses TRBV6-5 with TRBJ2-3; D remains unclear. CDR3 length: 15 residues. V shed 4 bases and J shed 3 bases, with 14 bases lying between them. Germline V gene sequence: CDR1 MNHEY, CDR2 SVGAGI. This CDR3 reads CASSSLQFNTDTQYF. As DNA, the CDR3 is TGTGCCAGCAGTTCCTTGCAGTTTAATACAGATACGCAGTATTTT.

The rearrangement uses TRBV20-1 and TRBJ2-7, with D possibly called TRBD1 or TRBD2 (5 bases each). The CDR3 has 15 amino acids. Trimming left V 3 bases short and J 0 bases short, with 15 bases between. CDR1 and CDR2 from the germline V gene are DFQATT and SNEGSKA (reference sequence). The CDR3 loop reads CSARSGTSSSYEQYF. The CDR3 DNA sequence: TGCAGTGCTAGGTCCGGGACGTCGAGCTCCTACGAGCAGTACTTC.

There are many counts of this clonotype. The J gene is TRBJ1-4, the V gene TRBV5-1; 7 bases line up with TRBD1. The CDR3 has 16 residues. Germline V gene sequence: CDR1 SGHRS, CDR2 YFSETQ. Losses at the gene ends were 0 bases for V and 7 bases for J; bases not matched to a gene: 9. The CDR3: CASSLVGGQRSEKLFF. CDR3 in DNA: TGCGCCAGCAGCTTGGTAGGGGGACAGAGATCTGAAAAACTGTTTTTT.

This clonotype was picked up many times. The CDR3 nucleotides read TGCAGTGCTAGAGCCCGCCTCGGCAACACCGGGGAGCTGTTTTTT. Residues: CSARARLGNTGELFF. V usage is TRBV20-1 and J usage is TRBJ2-2; no reliable D call. Germline lookup yields CDR1 DFQATT and CDR2 SNEGSKA (reference sequence). Trimming shortened V by 1 base and J by 2 bases, and 11 bases separated the two germline ends. The CDR3 totals 15 residues.

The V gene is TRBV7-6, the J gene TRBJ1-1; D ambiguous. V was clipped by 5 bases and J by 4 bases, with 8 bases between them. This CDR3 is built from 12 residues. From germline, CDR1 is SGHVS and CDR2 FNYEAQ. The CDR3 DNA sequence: TGTGCCAGCAGCGACACCGGCACTGAAGCTTTCTTT. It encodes CASSDTGTEAFF.